This T cell receptor beta chain was obtained from a study of regulatory T cells in long-lasting Graves disease. The table lists this clonotype with many counts. As for time point: newly diagnosed GD, antithyroid drugs for less than 3 months. RNA isolated from PBMCs was used to make the TCR library. Germline V gene lookup returns CDR1 GTSNPN and CDR2 SVGIG (reference sequence). The CDR3 is 14 amino acids. Trimming removed 4 bases from V and 1 base from J, with 13 bases in between. CDR3 regions were amplified by Arm-PCR using iRepertoire HTBI primers to build TCR beta libraries. Via MiXCR, TCRdb re-called the multiplex PCR reads, giving one row per CDR3 protein. The table has 520,000 or so distinct CDR3 sequences, around 11% seen once. This sample also appeared in a second study, on T cells in Graves' hyperthyroidism and ophthalmopathy.

The sequences come from peripheral blood mononuclear cells (PBMCs), collected at new diagnosis, from a patient treated with antithyroid drugs. The rearrangement joins TRBV30 to TRBJ1-1; tentative D call: TRBD1 (5 bases). The receptor's source is a woman in her 30s with Graves disease. This CDR3 is CAWTGERGNTEAFF. The CDR3 region has the DNA TGTGCCTGGACCGGTGAAAGGGGGAACACTGAAGCTTTCTTT. The full variable domain, rest sourced from reference TRBV30 and TRBJ1-1, is SQTIHQWPATLVQPVGSPLSLECTVEGTSNPNLYWYRQAAGRGLQLLFYSVGIGQISSEVPQNLSASRPQDRQFILSSKKLLLSDSGFYLCAWTGERGNTEAFFGQGTRLTVV.